Below, 24 T cell receptor beta chains from the same sample are listed, as sequenced in a study of blood T cell repertoires in COVID-19. The method was immunoSEQ multiplex PCR; TCRdb's version includes in-frame clones alone and lacks a portion of them. The sample yields 40,000 or so clones, around 87% seen once. The sequenced material came from peripheral blood. The receptors were gathered from a man aged 25-45 years with active or convalescent COVID-19.

V usage is TRBV6-1 and J usage is TRBJ2-3; the D gene is possibly TRBD2 (5 bases). Germline CDR1 reads MNHNS; CDR2 reads SASEGT. V dropped 0 bases and J dropped 4 bases, with 14 bases sitting between them. The CDR3 sequence is 16 residues long. CDR3 residues: CASSEAVAGGADTQYF. CDR3 in DNA: TGTGCCAGCAGTGAAGCGGTGGCGGGTGGCGCAGATACGCAGTATTTT.

The chain uses TRBV27 and TRBJ1-2; maybe TRBD1 (5 bases). V was trimmed by 6 bases and J by 3 bases, leaving 11 bases between them. The germline V gene has CDR1 MNHEY and CDR2 SMNVEV (reference sequence). The CDR3 is made up of 13 amino acids. CDR3 in DNA: TGTGCCAGCAGGAAGCAGGGCGACTATGGCTACACCTTC. Protein: CASRKQGDYGYTF.

The V gene is TRBV5-1, the J gene TRBJ2-3; tentative D call: TRBD2 (5 bases). The CDR3 contains 12 residues. Trimming removed 8 bases at V and 10 bases at J, with 17 bases between. CDR1 SGHRS and CDR2 YFSETQ come from the germline V gene. In DNA, the CDR3 is TGCGCCAGTAAGGTTGTTGAGGGCCCGCAGTATTTT. Amino acids: CASKVVEGPQYF.

In its sample, this clone was seen a few times. The chain has TRBV10-1 and TRBJ2-1; 11 bases map to TRBD2. The trim removed 3 bases at V and 0 bases at J, leaving 7 bases unmatched. The CDR3 totals 18 residues. The V gene's germline CDR1 is WNHNN and CDR2 SYGVQD (reference sequence). This chain's CDR3 is CASSDTGTSGGSYNEQFF. In DNA form, the CDR3 reads TGCGCCAGCAGTGACACTGGGACTAGCGGAGGCTCCTACAATGAGCAGTTCTTC.

This chain uses TRBV5-1 with TRBJ1-1; D not resolved. CDR1 is SGHRS, CDR2 YFSETQ, per germline. V was pared by 0 bases and J by 5 bases, with 8 bases between. The CDR3 is 13 residues long. This CDR3 reads CASSLASQTEAFF. CDR3 nucleotide sequence: TGCGCCAGCAGCTTGGCTTCCCAGACTGAAGCTTTCTTT.

This clone was seen just once. V and J are TRBV10-3 and TRBJ1-5, with D perhaps matching TRBD1 (5 bases). Between the trimmed V and J ends, which lost 4 bases and 0 bases, there was a span of 7 bases. CDR1 and CDR2 (germline): ENHRY, SYGVKD. This CDR3 region has 14 residues. CDR3 nucleotides: TGTGCCATCAGTGTTGACAGTAGCAATCAGCCCCAGCATTTT. Protein sequence: CAISVDSSNQPQHF.

This chain joins TRBV3-1 (or the pseudogene TRBV3-2) and TRBJ1-1; no clear D gene. Germline V gives CDR1 LGHDT, CDR2 YNNKEL (reference sequence). V was cut by 2 bases and J by 0 bases, with 7 bases left in between. The CDR3 is 14 residues long. CDR3: CASSQRLLNTEAFF. In DNA form, the CDR3 reads TGTGCCAGCAGCCAACGACTCTTGAACACTGAAGCTTTCTTT.

The chain recombines TRBV15 with TRBJ2-7; 10 nucleotides match TRBD1. The CDR3 is 17 residues long. V dropped 0 bases and J dropped 2; count of bases not matched to a gene: 7. Germline CDR1 and CDR2: LNHNV and YYDKDF (reference sequence). As DNA, the CDR3 is TGTGCCACCAGCAGAGAAAGAACCGGGACAGGGGCCTACGAGCAGTACGTC. Translation: CATSRERTGTGAYEQYV.

The V and J genes are TRBV10-1 and TRBJ2-1; 9 bases line up with TRBD1. Germline V gene data show CDR1 as WNHNN and CDR2 as SYGVQD (reference sequence). Trimming cost V 8 bases and J 7 bases; bases outside gene matches: 6. The CDR3 has 13 residues. The CDR3 bases are TGCGCCAGCGCCCGAGACAGGGGGAATGAGCAGTTCTTC. Residues: CASARDRGNEQFF.

The chain carries TRBV19 and TRBJ2-5; D perhaps matches TRBD2 (5 bases). The CDR3 covers 13 residues. V lost 4 bases to trimming and J lost 5 bases, with 11 bases between them. Germline CDR1 is LNHDA and CDR2 is SQIVND (reference sequence). CDR3: CASSKSWEETQYF. Written as DNA, the CDR3 is TGTGCCAGTAGTAAGTCCTGGGAGGAGACCCAGTACTTC.

The V gene is TRBV9, the J gene TRBJ2-2, with 7 bases lining up with TRBD1. Germline V gives CDR1 SGDLS, CDR2 YYNGEE. This CDR3 spans 17 amino acids. V lost 4 bases to trimming and J lost 0 bases; unmatched junction nucleotides: 9. The CDR3 DNA follows: TGTGCCAGCAGCCCCCGACAGGGCACCTCGAACACCGGGGAGCTGTTTTTT. This sequence encodes CASSPRQGTSNTGELFF.

This clone was observed a single time. The rearrangement links TRBV29-1 to TRBJ1-1, with D maybe TRBD1 (6 bases). The germline CDR1 and CDR2 sequences are SQVTM and ANQGSEA. Deletions cut 6 bases from V and 1 base from J, with 12 bases between. This CDR3 region has 13 residues. The CDR3 bases are TGCAGCGTGGGGTGGACAGAGAACACTGAAGCTTTCTTT. Residues: CSVGWTENTEAFF.

The rearrangement links TRBV28 to TRBJ2-7; D gene unclear. The V end was cut by 8 bases, the J end by 0 bases, with 11 bases between. The CDR3 extends over 13 amino acids. CDR1 is MDHEN and CDR2 is SYDVKM in the germline V gene. CDR3 nucleotides: TGTGCCAGCGCTGATTCTAGCTCCTACGAGCAGTACGTC. Translated: CASADSSSYEQYV.

This chain links TRBV6-5 with TRBJ2-2, with TRBD1 identical over 7 bases. The CDR3 spans 15 residues. V shed 4 bases, J shed 4 bases, and the junction held 6 bases outside the gene matches. Germline V gene sequence: CDR1 MNHEY, CDR2 SVGAGI. CDR3 sequence: CASSLQGIGTGELFF. The CDR3 coding sequence is TGTGCCAGCAGTTTACAGGGGATCGGCACCGGGGAGCTGTTTTTT.

This chain connects TRBV7-9 to TRBJ2-2; D ambiguous. CDR1 and CDR2 from the germline V gene are SEHNR and FQNEAQ (reference sequence). V was pared by 6 bases and J by 6 bases, with 8 bases between. The CDR3 sequence is 12 residues long. CDR3 in DNA: TGTGCCAGCAGGGCAACACCCGGGGAGCTGTTTTTT. It yields the protein CASRATPGELFF.

This clone was seen only once. At the DNA level, this CDR3 is encoded by other sequences in the same sample as well. As DNA, the CDR3 is TGTGCCAGCTCACCACCAGGAGAAGAGACCCAGTACTTC. This translates into CASSPPGEETQYF. This chain joins TRBV18 and TRBJ2-5; D not resolved. CDR3 length: 13 amino acids. V dropped 0 bases and J dropped 3 bases, with 5 bases sitting between them. Germline-derived CDR1 and CDR2 are KGHSH and LQKENI.

This chain links TRBV7-3 with TRBJ2-1, with a possible D match to TRBD2 (6 bases). Trimming removed 5 bases from V and 3 bases from J, with 17 bases in between. CDR3 length equals 16 residues. CDR1 and CDR2 (germline): SGHTA, FQGTGA. The chain's CDR3 is CASSTRDSKFYNEQFF. The CDR3 DNA follows: TGTGCCAGCAGCACCAGGGACTCCAAATTCTACAATGAGCAGTTCTTC.

This clone was detected only once. The gene calls are TRBV7-9 and TRBJ2-3; the match to TRBD1 covers 9 bases. The CDR3 has 15 amino acids. The V gene's germline CDR1 is SEHNR and CDR2 FQNEAQ (reference sequence). Trimming cost V 5 bases and J 3 bases; bases outside gene matches: 6. This CDR3 reads CASSTRQGGTDTQYF. The CDR3 DNA sequence: TGTGCCAGCAGCACCCGACAGGGGGGAACAGATACGCAGTATTTT.

This chain joins TRBV11-2 and TRBJ2-1; TRBD2 agrees at 9 bases. The CDR3 is made up of 15 amino acids. CDR1 and CDR2 (germline): SGHAT, FQNNGV. Trimming took 3 bases from V and 2 from J; bases not matched to a gene: 2. The CDR3 nucleotides are TGTGCCAGCAGCTTCGCGGGGGGGGCCTACAATGAGCAGTTCTTC. Translation: CASSFAGGAYNEQFF.

The chain combines TRBV7-2 with TRBJ2-3, with no clear D. The CDR3 is made up of 12 amino acids. Germline values: CDR1 SGHTA, CDR2 FQGNSA. The V end lost 2 bases, the J end lost 4 bases, and 4 bases lay between the germline ends. CDR3 nucleotide sequence: TGTGCCAGCAGCTTATCGGCAGATACGCAGTATTTT. This encodes CASSLSADTQYF.

This chain joins TRBV19 and TRBJ2-1, with 11 bases lining up with TRBD2. Germline-derived CDR1 and CDR2 are LNHDA and SQIVND (reference sequence). The CDR3 contains 17 residues. V lost 3 bases, J lost 0 bases, and 4 bases stayed unmatched. The CDR3 DNA sequence: TGTGCCAGTAGTATTTTAGGACTAGCGGGCTCCTACAATGAGCAGTTCTTC. Translating gives CASSILGLAGSYNEQFF.

The chain joins TRBV21-1 to TRBJ1-2. TRBV21-1 has pseudogene status. This CDR3 contains 13 residues. The CDR3 protein is CASSSHEKYGYTF. Here the CDR3 DNA reads TGTGCCAGCAGCTCCCACGAGAAATATGGCTACACCTTC.

V usage is TRBV20-1 and J usage is TRBJ1-5; D is undetermined. The CDR3 has 14 residues. CDR1 and CDR2 (germline): DFQATT, SNEGSKA (reference sequence). The ends were cut back, 4 bases at V and 3 bases at J, with 13 bases in the middle. The CDR3 loop reads CSAIDPRANQPQHF. The CDR3 region has the DNA TGCAGTGCTATTGATCCGAGGGCCAATCAGCCCCAGCATTTT.

DNA for the CDR3: TGTGCTAGTGGCAGAACTAGGCTTTCCACAGATACGCAGTATTTT. This encodes CASGRTRLSTDTQYF. J is TRBJ2-3 and V is TRBV12-5, with D possibly being TRBD2 (5 bases). CDR1 and CDR2 from the germline V gene are LGHNT and FRNRAP. The CDR3 totals 15 residues. V shed 6 bases and J shed 2 bases, with 15 bases lying between them. The variable domain in full, completed from reference TRBV12-5 and TRBJ2-3, reads DARVTQTPRHKVTEMGQEVTMRCQPILGHNTVFWYRQTMMQGLELLAYFRNRAPLDDSGMPKDRFSAEMPDATLATLKIQPSEPRDSAVYFCASGRTRLSTDTQYFGPGTRLTVL.